This TCR beta chain was recorded in a study of early T cells in non-severe SARS-CoV-2 infection. CDR1 is LGHNA and CDR2 is YNFKEQ in the germline V gene. The CDR3 contains 16 residues. A word on this clonotype: A read error may account for a junction end that differs from germline.

TCRdb re-called the 5' RACE reads through MiXCR, storing one row per CDR3 protein. The table shows more than 55,000 distinct CDR3 sequences, with 8.9% occurring only once. Specimen: whole blood. The TCR comes from an adult who was a healthcare worker with PCR-confirmed SARS-CoV-2 infection or an uninfected control (not recorded which). The chain has TRBV4-2 and TRBJ2-3; 7 positions match TRBD2. The DNA for the CDR3 is TGTGCCAGCAGCCAGGCCGCGGGGGACGAAACCTATACGCTGTATTTT. Protein sequence: CASSQAAGDETYTLYF.